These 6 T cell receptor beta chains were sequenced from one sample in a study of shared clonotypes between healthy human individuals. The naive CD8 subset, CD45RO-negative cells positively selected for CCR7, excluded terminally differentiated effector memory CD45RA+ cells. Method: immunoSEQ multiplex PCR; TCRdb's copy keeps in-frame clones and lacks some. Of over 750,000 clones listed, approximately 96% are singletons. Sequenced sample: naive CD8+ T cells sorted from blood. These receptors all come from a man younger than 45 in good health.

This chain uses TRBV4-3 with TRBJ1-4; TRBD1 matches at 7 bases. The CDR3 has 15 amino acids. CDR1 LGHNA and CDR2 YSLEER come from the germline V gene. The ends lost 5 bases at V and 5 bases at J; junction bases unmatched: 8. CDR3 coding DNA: TGCGCCAGCAGCTTGGAAGACAGGGAGAATGAAAAACTGTTTTTT. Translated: CASSLEDRENEKLFF.

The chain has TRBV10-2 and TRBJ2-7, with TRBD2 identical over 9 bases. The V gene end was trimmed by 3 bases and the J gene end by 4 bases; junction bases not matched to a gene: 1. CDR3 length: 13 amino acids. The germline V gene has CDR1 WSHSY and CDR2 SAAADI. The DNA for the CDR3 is TGCGCCAGCAGTGAAAGCGGGAGGTACGAGCAGTACTTC. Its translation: CASSESGRYEQYF.

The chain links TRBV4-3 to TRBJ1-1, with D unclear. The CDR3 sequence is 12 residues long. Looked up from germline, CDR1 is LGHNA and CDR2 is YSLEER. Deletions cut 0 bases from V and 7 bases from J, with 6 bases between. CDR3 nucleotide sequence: TGCGCCAGCAGCCAAGATAGGGATGAAGCTTTCTTT. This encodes CASSQDRDEAFF.

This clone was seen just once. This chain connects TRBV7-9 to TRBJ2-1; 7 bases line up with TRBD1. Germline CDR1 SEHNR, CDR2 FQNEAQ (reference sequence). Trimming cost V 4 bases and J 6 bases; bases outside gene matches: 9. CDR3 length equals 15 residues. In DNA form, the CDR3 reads TGTGCCAGCAGCTCCGGACAGGCCCATCCCAATGAGCAGTTCTTC. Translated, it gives CASSSGQAHPNEQFF.

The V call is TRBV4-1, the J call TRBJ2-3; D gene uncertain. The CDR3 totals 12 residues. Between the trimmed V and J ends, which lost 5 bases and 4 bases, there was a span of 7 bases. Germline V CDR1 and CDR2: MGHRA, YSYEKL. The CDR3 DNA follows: TGCGCCAGCAGCGGCCACCCAGATACGCAGTATTTT. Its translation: CASSGHPDTQYF.

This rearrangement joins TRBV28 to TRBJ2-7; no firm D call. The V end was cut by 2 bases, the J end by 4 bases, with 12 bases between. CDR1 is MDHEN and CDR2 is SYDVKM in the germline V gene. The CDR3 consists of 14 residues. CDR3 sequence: CASSLDLTGYEQYF. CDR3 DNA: TGTGCCAGCAGTTTAGACCTCACCGGATACGAGCAGTACTTC.